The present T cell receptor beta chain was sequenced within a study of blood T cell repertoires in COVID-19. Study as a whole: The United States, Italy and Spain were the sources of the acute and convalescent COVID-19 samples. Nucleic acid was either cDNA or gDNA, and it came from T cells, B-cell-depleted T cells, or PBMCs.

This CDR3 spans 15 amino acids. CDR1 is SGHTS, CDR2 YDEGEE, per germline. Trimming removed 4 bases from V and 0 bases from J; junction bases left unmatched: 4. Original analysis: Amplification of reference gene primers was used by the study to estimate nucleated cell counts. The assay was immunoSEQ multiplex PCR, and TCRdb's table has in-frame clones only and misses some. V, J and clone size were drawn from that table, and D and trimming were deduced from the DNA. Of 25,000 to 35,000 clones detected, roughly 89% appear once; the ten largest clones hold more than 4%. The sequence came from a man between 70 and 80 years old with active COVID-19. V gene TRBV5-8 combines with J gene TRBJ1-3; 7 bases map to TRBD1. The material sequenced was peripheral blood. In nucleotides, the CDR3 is TGTGCCAGCAGCGCTACAGGGGACTCTGGAAACACCATATATTTT. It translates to CASSATGDSGNTIYF.